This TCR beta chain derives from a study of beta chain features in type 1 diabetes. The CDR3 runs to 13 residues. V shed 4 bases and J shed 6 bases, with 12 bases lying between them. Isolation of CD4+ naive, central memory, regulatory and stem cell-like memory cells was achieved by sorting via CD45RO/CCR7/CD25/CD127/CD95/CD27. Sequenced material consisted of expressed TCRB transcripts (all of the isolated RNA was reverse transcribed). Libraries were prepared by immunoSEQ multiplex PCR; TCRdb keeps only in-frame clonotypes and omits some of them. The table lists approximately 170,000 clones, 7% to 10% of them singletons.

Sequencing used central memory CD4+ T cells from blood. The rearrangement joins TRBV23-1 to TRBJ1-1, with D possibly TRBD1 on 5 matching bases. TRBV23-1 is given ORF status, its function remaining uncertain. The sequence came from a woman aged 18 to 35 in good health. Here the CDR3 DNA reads TGCGCCAGCAGTCCTCCGGACAAGGCTGAAGCTTTCTTT. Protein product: CASSPPDKAEAFF.